This TCR beta chain came from a study of T cells after posttransplantation cyclophosphamide. Study-wide results and limits: Later post-transplant blood repertoires were often dominated by donor CD8+ memory clones. TRB clonality was highly associated with recipient CMV seropositivity and reactivation.

Clones were sequenced by immunoSEQ multiplex PCR, and TCRdb holds only the in-frame ones, with some missing. The specimen gives roughly 7,500 clones without singletons; the ten biggest hold around 6%. This clone has at least ten counts. Its antigen is currently unknown. The CDR3 extends over 14 amino acids. The V and J ends lost 3 bases and 8 bases respectively, with 12 bases between them. CDR1 and CDR2 from the germline V gene are SGDLS and YYNGEE. Cyclophosphamide on days +3 and +4 followed busulfan-fludarabine conditioning and a marrow graft. The TCR originated in a male patient younger than 35 who received an allogeneic stem cell transplant from an unrelated donor, was CMV-positive, and had acute and chronic GVHD. Some T cells may be transferred from the graft donor. The source material was PBMCs, sampled after allogeneic stem cell transplant with posttransplant cyclophosphamide. This sequence joins TRBV9 and TRBJ1-6; D possibly corresponds to TRBD1 (5 bases). For the CDR3, the DNA is TGTGCCAGCAGCGGACAGCCGAGCGATTCACCCCTCCACTTT. Its protein is CASSGQPSDSPLHF.